This TCR beta chain emerged from a study of cytomegalovirus exposure and HLA in healthy donors. Findings and limits, study-wide: One later analysis, an examination of the 120 validation repertoires, found that first-cohort TCR clusters tended to co-occur in them. TCR sequences were mostly rare, though some public TCRs occurred in many donors. The authors enumerated around 150 TCR beta chains as linked to cytomegalovirus.

The donors were members of the validation cohort, which comprised under 150 subjects and was separate from the first cohort of 730 or so subjects. CDR3 length: 18 amino acids. The germline CDR1 and CDR2 sequences are SGHDN and FVKESK. V was cut by 2 bases and J by 6 bases, with 26 bases left in between. As concerns this clone: No antigen is known for it.

This table comes from immunoSEQ multiplex PCR, and its TCRdb copy is limited to in-frame clones, with some not included. The sample lists approximately 190,000 clones, roughly 80% occurring once. This sequence was found in a man between 18 and 29 years old in good health and CMV-seropositive. The source material was PBMCs. The gene calls are TRBV14 and TRBJ2-7; D perhaps matches TRBD2 (7 bases). DNA for the CDR3: TGTGCCAGCAGCCAACCCGCGGGGGCAGGGAGGATAACGGGCGAGCAGTACTTC. Its protein product is CASSQPAGAGRITGEQYF.